These T cell receptor beta chains were read from a single sample in a study of T cell changes during pregnancy in multiple sclerosis. Generated by immunoSEQ multiplex PCR, the TCRdb table keeps only in-frame clones and is missing some. The sample includes approximately 45,000 clones, roughly 93% of them seen just once. Sequencing was performed on CD4+ T cells from peripheral blood mononuclear cells, taken in the second trimester of pregnancy. These receptors were taken from a female donor in good health, enrolled as a control in a pregnancy study. Each CDR3 is given with its conserved first and last residue. The D gene is left open where the match is weak. Not all rows give a size; the values are once, few, many and, for expanded clones, a class.

CASSSGLAGMADTQYF	TGTGCCAGCAGTTCGGGACTAGCGGGGATGGCAGATACGCAGTATTTT	TRBJ2-3	TRBV7-6	TRBD2	-
CASSYGGQGSYEQYF	TGTGCCAGCAGTTACGGTGGTCAGGGCTCCTACGAGCAGTACTTC	TRBJ2-7	TRBV6-6	-	few
CASSPRSSYNSPLHF	TGTGCCAGCAGTCCCCGGAGCTCCTATAATTCACCCCTCCACTTT	TRBJ1-6	TRBV27	-	once
CASSLAGGQGYGYTF	TGCGCCAGCAGCTTGGCCGGGGGACAGGGCTATGGCTACACCTTC	TRBJ1-2	TRBV5-1	TRBD1	-
CASSLGTGANYGYTF	TGTGCCAGCAGCCTTGGGACAGGAGCTAACTATGGCTACACCTTC	TRBJ1-2	TRBV9	TRBD1	-
CASSLMGQPQHF	TGTGCCAGCAGTTTAATGGGCCAGCCCCAGCATTTT	TRBJ1-5	TRBV27	-	once
CASSLRNGELFF	TGTGCCAGTAGTCTCAGGAACGGGGAGCTGTTTTTT	TRBJ2-2	TRBV19	-	-
CASSMSWTGHYGYTF	TGTGCCAGTAGTATGTCCTGGACAGGGCACTATGGCTACACCTTC	TRBJ1-2	TRBV19	TRBD1	-
CASSVAGLKNTGELFF	TGTGCCAGCAGCGTAGCAGGACTCAAGAACACCGGGGAGCTGTTTTTT	TRBJ2-2	TRBV9	-	-
CASSSGTGIYEQYF	TGTGCCAGCAGCTCCGGGACAGGGATATACGAGCAGTACTTC	TRBJ2-7	TRBV5-6	TRBD1	-
CAWSVYRDGGYTF	TGTGCCTGGAGTGTTTACAGGGATGGTGGCTACACCTTC	TRBJ1-2	TRBV30	-	once
CASSPDRANEQYF	TGTGCCAGCAGCCCGGACAGGGCCAACGAGCAGTACTTC	TRBJ2-7	TRBV7-9	TRBD1	-
CASSDRARSSGNTIYF	TGTGCCAGCAGTGACAGGGCTCGAAGCTCTGGAAACACCATATATTTT	TRBJ1-3	TRBV2	-	-